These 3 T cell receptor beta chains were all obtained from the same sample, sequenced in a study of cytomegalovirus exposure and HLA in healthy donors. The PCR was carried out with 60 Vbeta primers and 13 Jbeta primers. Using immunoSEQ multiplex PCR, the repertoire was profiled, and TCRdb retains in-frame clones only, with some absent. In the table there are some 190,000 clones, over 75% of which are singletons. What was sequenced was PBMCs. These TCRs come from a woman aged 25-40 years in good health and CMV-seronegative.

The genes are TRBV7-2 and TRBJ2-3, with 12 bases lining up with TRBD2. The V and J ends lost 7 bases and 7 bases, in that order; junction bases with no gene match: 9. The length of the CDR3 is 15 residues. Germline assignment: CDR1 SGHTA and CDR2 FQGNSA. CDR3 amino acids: CASTELAGGSYTQYF. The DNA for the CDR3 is TGTGCCAGCACCGAACTAGCGGGGGGAAGTTATACGCAGTATTTT. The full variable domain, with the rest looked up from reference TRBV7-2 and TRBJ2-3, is GAGVSQSPSNKVTEKGKDVELRCDPISGHTALYWYRQSLGQGLEFLIYFQGNSAPDKSGLPSDRFSAERTGGSVSTLTIQRTQQEDSAVYLCASTELAGGSYTQYFGPGTRLTVL.

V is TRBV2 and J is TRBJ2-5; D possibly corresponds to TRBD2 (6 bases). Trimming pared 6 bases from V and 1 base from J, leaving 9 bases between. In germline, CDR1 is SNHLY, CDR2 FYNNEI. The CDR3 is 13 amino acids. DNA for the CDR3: TGTGCCAGCAGGCGGGGCTCCCAAGAGACCCAGTACTTC. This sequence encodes CASRRGSQETQYF.

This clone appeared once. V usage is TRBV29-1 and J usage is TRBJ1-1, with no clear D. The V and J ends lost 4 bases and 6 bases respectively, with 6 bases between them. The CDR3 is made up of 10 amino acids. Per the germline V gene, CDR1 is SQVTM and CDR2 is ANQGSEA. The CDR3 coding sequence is TGCAGCGTTGCCCCTGCTGAAGCTTTCTTT. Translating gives CSVAPAEAFF.